A selection of T cell receptor beta chains follows, all from one sample in a study of blood T cell repertoires in COVID-19. Here immunoSEQ multiplex PCR was the method, and the copy in TCRdb shows in-frame clones only, minus some. The sample contains about 180,000 clones, 84% of which appear only once. Sequencing input: peripheral blood. The receptors were gathered from a human donor in a cohort sampled during active COVID-19. The CDR3 runs from the conserved cysteine through the conserved F or W. The D gene is left open where the match is weak. Some rows have no size entry. The others give once, few or many, or a class for an expanded clone.

TRBD2,TRBJ2-3,TRBV18,NA,CASSPTAGGPESTDTQYF,TGTGCCAGCTCACCAACGGCGGGGGGCCCCGAGTCCACAGATACGCAGTATTTT
NA,TRBJ1-1,TRBV5-1,NA,CASSSPDSLEGTEAFF,TGCGCCAGCAGCTCCCCGGACAGCCTTGAGGGCACTGAAGCTTTCTTT
NA,TRBJ1-4,TRBV6-1,NA,CASSELNRGSEKLFF,TGTGCCAGCAGTGAACTGAATAGAGGTAGTGAAAAACTGTTTTTT
TRBD1,TRBJ2-7,TRBV3-1/TRBV3-2,NA,CASSHRDRVSEQYF,TGTGCCAGCAGCCATCGGGACAGGGTATCCGAGCAGTACTTC
NA,TRBJ2-1,TRBV5-6,NA,CASSLTSVHLAGSYNEQFF,TGTGCCAGCAGCTTGACGTCTGTACATCTTGCGGGGTCATACAATGAGCAGTTCTTC
NA,TRBJ1-4,TRBV10-3,NA,CAIAATNEKLFF,TGTGCCATCGCGGCAACTAATGAAAAACTGTTTTTT
NA,TRBJ2-6,TRBV12-5,NA,CASGETGSYSGANVLTF,TGTGCTAGTGGTGAAACGGGGAGTTACTCTGGGGCCAACGTCCTGACTTTC
TRBD2,TRBJ2-2,TRBV5-8,NA,CASSLFVRGGKNTGELFF,TGTGCCAGCAGCTTGTTCGTCCGCGGGGGAAAGAACACCGGGGAGCTGTTTTTT
TRBD1,TRBJ1-1,TRBV11-2,NA,CASSSTLDRARAFF,TGTGCCAGCAGCTCTACCCTCGACAGGGCGAGAGCTTTCTTT
TRBD2,TRBJ2-1,TRBV7-3,once,CASSLTGTSGTNEQFF,TGTGCCAGCAGCCTAACCGGGACTAGCGGGACAAATGAGCAGTTCTTC
NA,TRBJ2-3,TRBV5-5,NA,CASSPQVDTDTQYF,TGTGCCAGCAGCCCACAGGTCGACACAGATACGCAGTATTTT